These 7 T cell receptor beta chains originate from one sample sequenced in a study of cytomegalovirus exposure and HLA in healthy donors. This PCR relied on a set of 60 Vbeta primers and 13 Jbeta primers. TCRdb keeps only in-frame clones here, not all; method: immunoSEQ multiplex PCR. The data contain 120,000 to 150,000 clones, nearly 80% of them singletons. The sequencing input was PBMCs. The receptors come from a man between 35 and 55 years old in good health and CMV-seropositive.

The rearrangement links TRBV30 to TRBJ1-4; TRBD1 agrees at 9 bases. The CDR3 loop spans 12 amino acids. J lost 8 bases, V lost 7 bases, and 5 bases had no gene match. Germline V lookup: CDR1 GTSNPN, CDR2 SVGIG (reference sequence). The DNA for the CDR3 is TGTGCCTTGGACAGGGGCGGCGAAAAACTGTTTTTT. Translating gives CALDRGGEKLFF.

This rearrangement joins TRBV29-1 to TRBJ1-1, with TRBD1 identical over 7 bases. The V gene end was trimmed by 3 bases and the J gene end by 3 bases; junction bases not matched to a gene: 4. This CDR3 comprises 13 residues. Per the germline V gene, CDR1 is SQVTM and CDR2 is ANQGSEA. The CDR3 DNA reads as TGCAGCGTTGAGGACAGGACATACACTGAAGCTTTCTTT. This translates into CSVEDRTYTEAFF. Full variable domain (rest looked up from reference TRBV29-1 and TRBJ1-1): SAVISQKPSRDICQRGTSLTIQCQVDSQVTMMFWYRQQPGQSLTLIATANQGSEATYESGFVIDKFPISRPNLTFSTLTVSNMSPEDSSIYLCSVEDRTYTEAFFGQGTRLTVV.

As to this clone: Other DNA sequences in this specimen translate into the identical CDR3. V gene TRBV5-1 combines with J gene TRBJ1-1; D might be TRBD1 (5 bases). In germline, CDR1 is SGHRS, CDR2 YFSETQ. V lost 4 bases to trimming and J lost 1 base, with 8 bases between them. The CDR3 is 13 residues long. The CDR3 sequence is CASSLDRNTEAFF. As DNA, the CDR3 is TGCGCCAGCAGCCTAGACAGGAACACTGAAGCTTTCTTT. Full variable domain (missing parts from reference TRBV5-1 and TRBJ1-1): KAGVTQTPRYLIKTRGQQVTLSCSPISGHRSVSWYQQTPGQGLQFLFEYFSETQRNKGNFPGRFSGRQFSNSRSEMNVSTLELGDSALYLCASSLDRNTEAFFGQGTRLTVV.

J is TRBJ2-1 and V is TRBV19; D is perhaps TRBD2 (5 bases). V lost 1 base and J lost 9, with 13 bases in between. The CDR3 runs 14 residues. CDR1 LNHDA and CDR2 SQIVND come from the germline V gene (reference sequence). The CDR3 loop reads CASSIGARGSEQFF. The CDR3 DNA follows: TGTGCCAGTAGTATAGGGGCGCGAGGGAGTGAGCAGTTCTTC.

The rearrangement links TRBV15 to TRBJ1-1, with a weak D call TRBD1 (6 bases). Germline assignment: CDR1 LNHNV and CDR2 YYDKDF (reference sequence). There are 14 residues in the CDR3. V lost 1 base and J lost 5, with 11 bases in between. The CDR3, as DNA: TGTGCCACCAGCAGAGCAGGGGTCCGAACTGAAGCTTTCTTT. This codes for CATSRAGVRTEAFF.

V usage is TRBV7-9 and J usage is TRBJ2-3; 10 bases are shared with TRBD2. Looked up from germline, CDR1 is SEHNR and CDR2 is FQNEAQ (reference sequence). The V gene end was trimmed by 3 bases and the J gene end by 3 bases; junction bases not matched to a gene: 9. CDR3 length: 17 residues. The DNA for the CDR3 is TGTGCCAGCAGCTTGGGGGGGCTAGCGGGAGTGACAGATACGCAGTATTTT. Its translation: CASSLGGLAGVTDTQYF.

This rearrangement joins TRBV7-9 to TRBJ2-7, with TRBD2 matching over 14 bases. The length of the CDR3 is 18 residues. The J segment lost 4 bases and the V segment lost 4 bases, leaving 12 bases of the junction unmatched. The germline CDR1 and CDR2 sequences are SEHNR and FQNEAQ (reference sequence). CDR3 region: CASSSAAGTSGSIYEQYF. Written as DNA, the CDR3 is TGTGCCAGCAGCTCGGCGGCTGGGACTAGCGGGAGTATTTACGAGCAGTACTTC.